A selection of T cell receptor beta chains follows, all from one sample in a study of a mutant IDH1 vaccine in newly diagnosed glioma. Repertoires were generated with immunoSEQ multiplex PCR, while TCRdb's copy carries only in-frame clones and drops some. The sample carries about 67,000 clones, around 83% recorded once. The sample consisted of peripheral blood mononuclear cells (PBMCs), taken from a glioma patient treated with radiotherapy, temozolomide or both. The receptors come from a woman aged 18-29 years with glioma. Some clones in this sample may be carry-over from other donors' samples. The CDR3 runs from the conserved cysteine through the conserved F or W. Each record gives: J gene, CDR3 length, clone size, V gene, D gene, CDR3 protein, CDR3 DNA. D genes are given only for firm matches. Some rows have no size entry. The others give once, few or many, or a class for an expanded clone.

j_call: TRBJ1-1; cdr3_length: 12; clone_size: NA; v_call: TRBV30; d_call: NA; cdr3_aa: CAWTFGASEAFF; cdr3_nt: NA
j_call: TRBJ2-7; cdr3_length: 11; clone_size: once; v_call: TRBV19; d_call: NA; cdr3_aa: CASGLNYEQYF; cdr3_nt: TGTGCCAGCGGCCTGAACTACGAGCAGTACTTC
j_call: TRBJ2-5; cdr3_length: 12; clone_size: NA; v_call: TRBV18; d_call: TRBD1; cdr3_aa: CASSRDRETQYF; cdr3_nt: TGTGCCAGCTCACGGGACAGGGAGACCCAGTACTTC
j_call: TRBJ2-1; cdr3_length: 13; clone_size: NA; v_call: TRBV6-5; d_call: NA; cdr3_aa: CASSYPHRSEQFF; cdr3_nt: TGTGCCAGCAGTTACCCTCACAGAAGTGAGCAGTTCTTC
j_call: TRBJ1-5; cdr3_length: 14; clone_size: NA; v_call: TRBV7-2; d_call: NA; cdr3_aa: CASSFGPYPQPQHF; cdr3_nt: TGTGCCAGCAGCTTCGGGCCATATCCTCAGCCCCAGCATTTT
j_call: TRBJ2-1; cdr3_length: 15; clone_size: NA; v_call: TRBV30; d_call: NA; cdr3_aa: CAWAGSASSYNEQFF; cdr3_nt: TGTGCCTGGGCGGGGAGCGCAAGCTCCTACAATGAGCAGTTCTTC
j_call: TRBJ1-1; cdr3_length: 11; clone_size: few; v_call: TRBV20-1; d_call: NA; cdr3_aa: CSAPMNTEAFF; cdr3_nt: TGCAGTGCTCCGATGAATACTGAAGCTTTCTTT
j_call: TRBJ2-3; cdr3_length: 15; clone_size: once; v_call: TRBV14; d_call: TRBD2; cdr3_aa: CASTTLAGGPDTQYF; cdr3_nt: TGTGCCAGCACGACACTAGCGGGAGGCCCAGATACGCAGTATTTT
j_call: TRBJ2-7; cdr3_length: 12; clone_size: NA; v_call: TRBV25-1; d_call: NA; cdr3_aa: CASSEAWPEQYF; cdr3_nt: TGTGCCAGCAGTGAAGCATGGCCCGAGCAGTACTTC
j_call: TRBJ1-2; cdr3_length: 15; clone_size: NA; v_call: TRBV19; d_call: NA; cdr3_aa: CASSIEHRVNYGYTF; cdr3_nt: TGTGCCAGTAGTATCGAGCACAGGGTTAACTATGGCTACACCTTC
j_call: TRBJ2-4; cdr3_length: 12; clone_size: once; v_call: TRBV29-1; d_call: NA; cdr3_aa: CSSLGGENIQYF; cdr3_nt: TGCAGCTCCCTGGGGGGTGAAAACATTCAGTACTTC
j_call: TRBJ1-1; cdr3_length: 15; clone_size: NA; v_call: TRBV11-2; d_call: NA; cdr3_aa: CASSLKRQLNTEAFF; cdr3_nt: TGTGCCAGCAGCTTAAAGCGGCAGCTGAACACTGAAGCTTTCTTT
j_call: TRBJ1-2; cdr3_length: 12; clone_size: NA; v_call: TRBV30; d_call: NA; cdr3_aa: CAQYRDYYGYTF; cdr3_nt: TGTGCCCAATACAGGGACTACTATGGCTACACCTTC
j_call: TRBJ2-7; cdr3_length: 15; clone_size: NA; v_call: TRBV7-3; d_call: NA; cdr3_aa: CASSLSPGSSDEQYF; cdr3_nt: TGTGCCAGCAGCTTAAGTCCAGGGTCGTCTGACGAGCAGTACTTC
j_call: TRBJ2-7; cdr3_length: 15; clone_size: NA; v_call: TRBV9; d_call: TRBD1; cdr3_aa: CASSATGVLSYEQYF; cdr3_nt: TGTGCCAGCAGCGCCACAGGGGTCCTCTCCTACGAGCAGTACTTC
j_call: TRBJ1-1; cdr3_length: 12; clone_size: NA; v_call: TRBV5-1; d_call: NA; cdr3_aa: CASSLAGGKAFF; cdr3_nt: TGCGCCAGCAGCTTGGCCGGGGGAAAAGCTTTCTTT
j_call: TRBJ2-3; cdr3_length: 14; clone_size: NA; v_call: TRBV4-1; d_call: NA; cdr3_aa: CASSPPRSADTQYF; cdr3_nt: TGCGCCAGCAGCCCCCCGCGGAGCGCAGATACGCAGTATTTT
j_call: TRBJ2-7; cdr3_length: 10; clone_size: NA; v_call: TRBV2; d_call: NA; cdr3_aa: CASNGQVLAF; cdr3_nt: TGTGCCAGCAACGGGCAGGTACTAGCCTTC
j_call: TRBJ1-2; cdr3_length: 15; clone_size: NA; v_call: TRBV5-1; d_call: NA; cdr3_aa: CASSLVPGEVNGYTF; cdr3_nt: TGCGCCAGCAGCTTGGTGCCAGGGGAGGTGAATGGCTACACCTTC
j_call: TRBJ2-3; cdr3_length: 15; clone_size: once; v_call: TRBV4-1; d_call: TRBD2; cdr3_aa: CASSVLAGGPGGQYF; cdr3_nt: TGCGCCAGCAGCGTTCTGGCGGGAGGGCCCGGTGGGCAGTATTTT
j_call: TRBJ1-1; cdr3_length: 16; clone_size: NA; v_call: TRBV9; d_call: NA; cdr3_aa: CASSVESVVGATEAFF; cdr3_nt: TGTGCCAGCAGCGTAGAAAGCGTCGTGGGGGCTACTGAAGCTTTCTTT
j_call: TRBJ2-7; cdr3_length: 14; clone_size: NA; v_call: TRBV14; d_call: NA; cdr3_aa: CASSRAGGPYEQYF; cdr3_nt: TGTGCCAGCAGCCGCGCCGGGGGTCCCTACGAGCAGTACTTC
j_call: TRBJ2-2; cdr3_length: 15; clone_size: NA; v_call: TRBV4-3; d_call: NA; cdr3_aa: CASSQDLGFGGELFF; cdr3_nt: TGCGCCAGCAGCCAAGACCTGGGGTTCGGCGGGGAGCTGTTTTTT
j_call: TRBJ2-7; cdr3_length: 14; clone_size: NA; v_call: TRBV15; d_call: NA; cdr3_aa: CATSRDPRGYEQYF; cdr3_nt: TGTGCCACCAGCAGAGATCCCCGCGGCTACGAGCAGTACTTC
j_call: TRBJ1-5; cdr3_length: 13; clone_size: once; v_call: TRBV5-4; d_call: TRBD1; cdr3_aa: CASSNDRDQPQHF; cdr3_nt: TGTGCCAGCAGTAATGACAGGGATCAGCCCCAGCATTTT
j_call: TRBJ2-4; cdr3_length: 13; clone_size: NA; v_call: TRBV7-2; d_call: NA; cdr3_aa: CASSGLAKNIQYF; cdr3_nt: TGTGCCAGCAGCGGATTAGCCAAAAACATTCAGTACTTC
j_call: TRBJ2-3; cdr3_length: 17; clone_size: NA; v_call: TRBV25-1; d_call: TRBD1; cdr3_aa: CASSSLGQGTYTDTQYF; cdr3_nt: TGTGCCAGCTCTTCATTAGGACAGGGAACCTACACAGATACGCAGTATTTT
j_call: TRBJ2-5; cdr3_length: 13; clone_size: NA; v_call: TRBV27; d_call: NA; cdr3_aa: CASSLGSVETQYF; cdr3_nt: TGTGCCAGCAGTTTGGGGTCAGTGGAGACCCAGTACTTC
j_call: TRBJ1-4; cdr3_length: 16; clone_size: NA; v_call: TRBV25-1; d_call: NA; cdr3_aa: CASSGSAGGRDEKLFF; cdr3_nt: TGTGCCAGCAGTGGATCAGCCGGGGGGCGGGATGAAAAACTGTTTTTT
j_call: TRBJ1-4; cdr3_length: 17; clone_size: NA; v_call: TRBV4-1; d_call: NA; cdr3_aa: CASSQRLVQGSYEKLFF; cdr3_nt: TGCGCCAGCAGCCAAAGGCTGGTACAGGGTTCATATGAAAAACTGTTTTTT
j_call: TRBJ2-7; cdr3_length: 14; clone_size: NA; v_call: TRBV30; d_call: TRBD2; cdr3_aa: CAWSGAAGDREQYF; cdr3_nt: TGTGCCTGGAGTGGGGCAGCGGGGGACCGCGAGCAGTACTTC
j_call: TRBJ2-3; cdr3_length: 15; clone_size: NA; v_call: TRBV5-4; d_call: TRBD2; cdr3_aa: CASSLLAGGPGTQYF; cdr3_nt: TGTGCCAGCAGTCTACTAGCGGGAGGGCCGGGTACGCAGTATTTT